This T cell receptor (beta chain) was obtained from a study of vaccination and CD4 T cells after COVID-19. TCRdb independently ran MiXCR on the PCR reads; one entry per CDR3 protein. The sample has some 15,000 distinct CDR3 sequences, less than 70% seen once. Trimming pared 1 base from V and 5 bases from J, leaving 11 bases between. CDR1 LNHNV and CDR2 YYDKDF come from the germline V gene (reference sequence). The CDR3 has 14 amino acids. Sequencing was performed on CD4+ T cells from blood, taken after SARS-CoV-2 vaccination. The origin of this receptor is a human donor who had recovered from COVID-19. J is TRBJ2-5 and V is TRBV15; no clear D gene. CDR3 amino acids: CATSRGPAGETQYF. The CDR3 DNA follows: TGTGCCACCAGCAGAGGTCCTGCCGGGGAGACCCAGTACTTC. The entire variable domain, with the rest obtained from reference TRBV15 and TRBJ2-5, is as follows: DAMVIQNPRYQVTQFGKPVTLSCSQTLNHNVMYWYQQKSSQAPKLLFHYYDKDFNNEADTPDNFQSRRPNTSFCFLDIRSPGLGDTAMYLCATSRGPAGETQYFGPGTRLLVL.